These 20 T cell receptor beta chains came from one sample sequenced in a study of vaccination and CD4 T cells after COVID-19. Antigens of these TCRs are unknown. The time point was: late sampling 161 to 241 days after vaccination in three convalescent patients. Noted treatment: roughly 11-day PBMC culture with coronavirus spike peptide pools or control peptides (ViraFEST assay). Cultured CD4+ T cell DNA underwent sequencing with the Oncomine TCR Beta short-read assay. TCRdb independently ran MiXCR on the PCR reads; one entry per CDR3 protein. The sample shows 20,000 to 25,000 distinct CDR3 sequences, 30% to 35% of them seen only once. Here the sequenced sample was CD4+ T cells from blood, cultured in vitro, taken about 7 months after SARS-CoV-2 vaccination. All receptors come from a human donor who had recovered from COVID-19.

This clonotype was counted only a few times. The V call is TRBV7-9, the J call TRBJ2-5; D might be TRBD1 (6 bases). The CDR3 runs to 16 residues. V lost 5 bases and J 10 bases, leaving 26 bases between the germline ends. CDR1 SEHNR and CDR2 FQNEAQ come from the germline V gene (reference sequence). CDR3 nucleotide sequence: TGTGCCAGCAGCGGGGGCAGGGGCCGTTCGGGGTTTATCCAGTACTTC. Protein product: CASSGGRGRSGFIQYF.

This clonotype occurred a few times. This chain links TRBV29-1 with TRBJ2-5; no clear D gene. The CDR3 extends over 12 amino acids. The germline V gene encodes CDR1 SQVTM and CDR2 ANQGSEA. V was shortened by 5 bases and J by 1 base, with 8 bases between the two germline ends. CDR3 sequence reads: CSVYSIQETQYF. The DNA for the CDR3 is TGCAGCGTTTACAGCATCCAAGAGACCCAGTACTTC.

This clonotype has only a few counts. This chain connects TRBV20-1 to TRBJ2-5, with no clear D. Per the germline V gene, CDR1 is DFQATT and CDR2 is SNEGSKA (reference sequence). Trimming removed 6 bases at V and 6 bases at J, with 8 bases between. This CDR3 contains 10 residues. The CDR3 DNA reads TGCAGTGCCACGTTTCAGACCCAGTACTTC. This translates into CSATFQTQYF.

This clonotype was seen a few times. This chain connects TRBV19 to TRBJ2-7; a weak D match, TRBD1 (5 bases). The germline V gene has CDR1 LNHDA and CDR2 SQIVND (reference sequence). The CDR3 is made up of 16 amino acids. Trimming removed 4 bases from V and 0 bases from J, with 16 bases in between. This CDR3 is CASSTPSSQGSYEQYF. The CDR3 DNA follows: TGTGCCAGTAGTACCCCGAGTTCCCAGGGCTCCTACGAGCAGTACTTC.

This clonotype was detected only a few times. The chain links TRBV19 to TRBJ2-7; D possibly uses TRBD1 or TRBD2 (5 bases each). CDR1 is LNHDA, CDR2 SQIVND, per germline (reference sequence). This CDR3 has 15 amino acids. Between the trimmed V and J ends, which lost 7 bases and 2 bases, there was a span of 18 bases. The CDR3 sequence: CASTPSGKGTYEQYF. The CDR3 DNA reads as TGTGCCAGTACGCCATCGGGAAAGGGGACCTACGAGCAGTACTTC.

This chain connects TRBV20-1 to TRBJ2-3; D remains ambiguous. V shed 0 bases and J shed 4 bases, with 8 bases lying between them. Germline V gene sequence: CDR1 DFQATT, CDR2 SNEGSKA (reference sequence). The CDR3 length is 13 residues. The CDR3, as DNA: TGCAGTGCTAGAGACCCCGTCCCAGATACGCAGTATTTT. Residues: CSARDPVPDTQYF.

This chain uses TRBV28 with TRBJ1-2; D may be TRBD1 (5 bases). The CDR3 is made up of 16 amino acids. Germline values: CDR1 MDHEN, CDR2 SYDVKM. V dropped 11 bases and J dropped 4 bases, with 26 bases sitting between them. CDR3 in amino acids: CAVFGTDAQVLYGYTF. The CDR3 coding sequence is TGTGCCGTCTTTGGGACGGACGCCCAAGTCCTCTATGGCTACACCTTC.

V usage is TRBV20-1 and J usage is TRBJ2-7; D remains ambiguous. V was pared by 3 bases and J by 1 base, with 13 bases between. Germline V CDR1 and CDR2: DFQATT, SNEGSKA (reference sequence). CDR3 length: 14 amino acids. CDR3 loop: CSASNPGRSYEQYF. The CDR3 region has the DNA TGCAGTGCTAGTAACCCTGGCAGATCCTACGAGCAGTACTTC.

The V call is TRBV28, the J call TRBJ2-7; the D call may be TRBD1 or TRBD2 (5 bases each). CDR3 size: 13 residues. Germline loops: CDR1 MDHEN, CDR2 SYDVKM. Trimming left V 8 bases short and J 3 bases short, with 14 bases between. The CDR3, as DNA: TGTGCCAGCCGCCGGGGCGGCGTCTACGAGCAGTACTTC. This translates into CASRRGGVYEQYF.

The rearrangement joins TRBV27 to TRBJ1-6, with TRBD1 as a possible D gene (5 bases). Trimming removed 6 bases at V and 5 bases at J, with 14 bases between. The CDR3 is 15 amino acids. Germline V gene lookup returns CDR1 MNHEY and CDR2 SMNVEV (reference sequence). DNA for the CDR3: TGTGCCAGCAGAGCCGGGACGGGACATAATTCACCCCTCCACTTT. Protein product: CASRAGTGHNSPLHF.

The chain couples TRBV7-2 to TRBJ2-5; 10 bases are shared with TRBD2. Germline V gene sequence: CDR1 SGHTA, CDR2 FQGNSA. V was clipped by 6 bases and J by 2 bases; unmatched bases: 3. This CDR3 is built from 14 residues. In nucleotides, the CDR3 is TGTGCCAGCAGACTTAGCGGGGGGCAAGAGACCCAGTACTTC. Translation gives CASRLSGGQETQYF.

This clonotype occurred a few times. This sequence joins TRBV15 and TRBJ2-3; D is unresolved. The V end lost 3 bases, the J end lost 0 bases, and 7 bases lay between the germline ends. The CDR3 loop spans 14 amino acids. CDR1 LNHNV and CDR2 YYDKDF come from the germline V gene (reference sequence). CDR3 coding DNA: TGTGCCACCAGCAGTAGACTTAGCACAGATACGCAGTATTTT. Protein product: CATSSRLSTDTQYF.

This clonotype occurred once. V usage is TRBV6-5 and J usage is TRBJ2-3; either TRBD1 or TRBD2 may supply D (5 bases each). The length of the CDR3 is 14 residues. Germline CDR1 is MNHEY and CDR2 is SVGAGI. Trimming removed 2 bases at V and 2 bases at J, with 8 bases between. The CDR3 region is CASSYGDHTDTQYF. The DNA of the CDR3 is TGTGCCAGCAGTTACGGGGACCACACAGATACGCAGTATTTT.

V and J are TRBV7-2 and TRBJ2-7; 9 bases line up with TRBD2. The CDR3 length is 15 residues. Germline lookup yields CDR1 SGHTA and CDR2 FQGNSA. V shed 3 bases and J 6 bases; nucleotides not matched to a gene: 9. In DNA, the CDR3 is TGTGCCAGCAGCTTTAGCGGGAGAGGTGCCCTCGAGCAGTACTTC. It is translated as CASSFSGRGALEQYF. The variable domain in full, completed from reference TRBV7-2 and TRBJ2-7, reads GAGVSQSPSNKVTEKGKDVELRCDPISGHTALYWYRQSLGQGLEFLIYFQGNSAPDKSGLPSDRFSAERTGGSVSTLTIQRTQQEDSAVYLCASSFSGRGALEQYFGPGTRLTVT.

The chain joins TRBV28 to TRBJ2-7, with D uncertain. This CDR3 spans 14 amino acids. With 5 bases removed from V and 2 bases from J, the gap between germline ends came to 13 bases. Germline CDR1 and CDR2: MDHEN and SYDVKM. As DNA, the CDR3 is TGTGCCAGCAGTAGCCCGGGCGTAGCCTACGAGCAGTACTTC. Amino acid sequence: CASSSPGVAYEQYF. Full variable domain (rest looked up from reference TRBV28 and TRBJ2-7): DVKVTQSSRYLVKRTGEKVFLECVQDMDHENMFWYRQDPGLGLRLIYFSYDVKMKEKGDIPEGYSVSREKKERFSLILESASTNQTSMYLCASSSPGVAYEQYFGPGTRLTVT.

This clonotype showed up just a few times. J is TRBJ2-5 and V is TRBV5-4; possibly TRBD2 for D (5 bases). Looked up from germline, CDR1 is SGHNT and CDR2 is YYREEE (reference sequence). This CDR3 has 13 amino acids. Trimming pared 3 bases from V and 5 bases from J, leaving 11 bases between. CDR3 DNA: TGTGCCAGCAGCTCGAACCGCGGGGAGACCCAGTACTTC. Its translation: CASSSNRGETQYF.

The chain has TRBV19 and TRBJ1-5; D gene unclear. The length of the CDR3 is 14 residues. The germline V and J ends were trimmed by 1 base and 7 bases, with 11 bases remaining between them. CDR1 and CDR2 from the germline V gene are LNHDA and SQIVND (reference sequence). The CDR3 loop is CASSIAGSGQPQHF. CDR3 bases: TGTGCCAGTAGTATAGCTGGGTCGGGGCAGCCCCAGCATTTT.

This chain uses TRBV6-1 with TRBJ1-5; 7 nucleotides align to TRBD1. The V gene's germline CDR1 is MNHNS and CDR2 SASEGT. V lost 6 bases and J lost 3; bases outside the gene matches: 5. This CDR3 has 14 amino acids. Written as DNA, the CDR3 is TGTGCCAGCAGAGGAGGGACAGTCAATCAGCCCCAGCATTTT. Its translation is CASRGGTVNQPQHF.

The chain uses TRBV6-2 or TRBV6-3 and TRBJ2-6, with a weak D call TRBD1 (6 bases). There are 15 residues in the CDR3. Germline assignment: CDR1 MNHEY and CDR2 SVGEGT. Trimming cost V 5 bases and J 2 bases, with 10 bases left between them. CDR3 nucleotides: TGTGCCAGCAGTAAGGGGGTGGCTGGGGCCAACGTCCTGACTTTC. It is translated as CASSKGVAGANVLTF.

This clonotype was detected a few times. The V and J genes are TRBV20-1 and TRBJ2-3; 13 bases fit TRBD2. CDR3 size: 14 residues. Per germline, CDR1 DFQATT and CDR2 SNEGSKA (reference sequence). J lost 4 bases, V lost 6 bases, and 4 bases had no gene match. In DNA, the CDR3 is TGCAGTGCCCGACTAGCGGGAGGTGCAGATACGCAGTATTTT. Amino acids: CSARLAGGADTQYF.